A selection of T cell receptor beta chains follows, all from one sample in a study of cytomegalovirus exposure and HLA in healthy donors. Repertoires were generated with immunoSEQ multiplex PCR, while TCRdb's copy carries only in-frame clones and drops some. The profile shows 25,000 to 35,000 clones, 44% of them singletons. The sample comprised PBMCs. Source of these receptors: a woman in her forties or fifties in good health and CMV-seronegative. The conserved cysteine and the conserved F or W are not part of the CDR3 here. A D gene is named only where the DNA matches it firmly.

J | V | D | CDR3
TRBJ2-4 | TRBV27 | NA | ASSLFAATKNIQY
TRBJ1-5 | TRBV5-5 | TRBD1 | ASSGGQGANQPQH
TRBJ2-3 | TRBV29-1 | TRBD1 | SVDGTGGGDTQY
TRBJ2-7 | TRBV30 | TRBD1 | AWNLQGAREQY
TRBJ1-1 | TRBV15 | NA | ATSRGQGTEAF
TRBJ2-7 | TRBV19 | NA | ASRAPSSLGDEQY
TRBJ1-2 | TRBV27 | NA | ASRPPGGGYT
TRBJ2-5 | TRBV7-9 | TRBD1 | ASSFPSGGQETQY
TRBJ1-5 | TRBV19 | TRBD1 | ASSGTVIQPQH
TRBJ1-3 | TRBV5-5 | TRBD1 | ASSSRTGTGNTIY
TRBJ1-2 | TRBV2 | NA | ASSEVQAQYGYT
TRBJ1-1 | TRBV19 | TRBD1 | ASSIDRGATEAF
TRBJ2-5 | TRBV11-1 | NA | ASSLRGETQY
TRBJ2-2 | TRBV7-3 | NA | ASSSGQGYTGELF
TRBJ1-2 | TRBV12-2 | NA | ASKSGRGGYT
TRBJ1-2 | TRBV30 | TRBD1 | AWKGTAYYGYT
TRBJ1-5 | TRBV7-2 | NA | ASSLVSGIGQPQH
TRBJ2-3 | TRBV2 | TRBD2 | ASRERETTDTQY
TRBJ1-2 | TRBV6-6 | NA | ASTKDSYGYT
TRBJ1-1 | TRBV5-1 | NA | ASSLINTGKNTEAF
TRBJ1-1 | TRBV19 | TRBD1 | ASSPQDRGTEAF
TRBJ1-1 | TRBV6-6 | NA | ASSFRVLNTEAF
TRBJ1-1 | TRBV5-1 | NA | ASSLDGGIMNTEAF
TRBJ1-2 | TRBV9 | NA | ASSATGIKGYT
TRBJ1-5 | TRBV2 | TRBD1 | ASSGQGSENQPQH
TRBJ1-1 | TRBV6-1 | TRBD1 | ASQGTGRTEAF
TRBJ2-3 | TRBV9 | NA | ASSVMALLDTQY
TRBJ2-5 | TRBV7-9 | NA | SSSPYQETQY
TRBJ1-4 | TRBV2 | TRBD1 | ASSDQGQGEKLF
TRBJ2-1 | TRBV7-2 | NA | ASSLMRYNEQF
TRBJ1-6 | TRBV27 | NA | ASSLGGLSGLSSYNSPLH
TRBJ1-3 | TRBV11-2 | TRBD1 | ASSMTGAGNTIY
TRBJ2-1 | TRBV6-6 | NA | ASTTRAYNEQF
TRBJ2-5 | TRBV27 | NA | ASSFRGSQETQY
TRBJ1-2 | TRBV7-9 | TRBD1 | ASSLGTGGGYT
TRBJ2-2 | TRBV28 | TRBD2 | ASSFARGGTGELF
TRBJ1-1 | TRBV18 | NA | ASSTGTEAF
TRBJ2-5 | TRBV14 | TRBD2 | ASSQEPSGGKKETQY
TRBJ2-2 | TRBV29-1 | TRBD1 | SVNRGTAGELF
TRBJ2-1 | TRBV28 | TRBD2 | ASRGPGLAGGHSYNEQF